This T cell receptor beta chain was profiled in a study of T cell responses to AZD1222 COVID-19 vaccine. Data came from immunoSEQ multiplex PCR; TCRdb stores just in-frame clones and leaves some out. The repertoire holds around 110,000 clones, more than 85% seen once, with 6% to 8% in the top ten. As regards this clone: Its target is not known. Other DNA sequences of this sample code for an identical CDR3.

Findings and limits, study-wide: Variant regions that are unmutated are reportedly the target of nearly half of spike-specific TCRs. An increase in Spike-specific TCR breadth and depth was observed after two AZD1222 doses. Donors were largely white British and mainly female; clonal diversity was possibly underestimated. Only five or six AZD1222 recipients tested seropositive at baseline.

This CDR3 spans 14 amino acids. Germline loops: CDR1 KGHSH, CDR2 LQKENI. Germline trimming cut 3 bases from V and 3 bases from J; bases unmatched to any gene: 4. The source material was peripheral blood, sampled on day 0 of AZD1222 vaccination. V usage is TRBV18 and J usage is TRBJ1-2, with 7 bases that match TRBD1. The clonotype comes from an adult in good health. CDR3 in DNA: TGTGCCAGCTCACCGCGAACAGGGGACTATGGCTACACCTTC. As protein: CASSPRTGDYGYTF. The full variable domain, in which reference TRBV18 and TRBJ1-2 provide the parts outside the CDR3, is NAGVMQNPRHLVRRRGQEARLRCSPMKGHSHVYWYRQLPEEGLKFMVYLQKENIIDESGMPKERFSAEFPKEGPSILRIQQVVRGDSAAYFCASSPRTGDYGYTFGSGTRLTVV.